This record concerns one TCR beta chain sequence. As yet, its antigen is unknown. This sample is drawn from a study of shared clonotypes between healthy human individuals. Study-wide points: Represented diversity (both genetic and exposure-history) was limited by the small number of donors.

Sequencing was performed with immunoSEQ multiplex PCR; in TCRdb, only in-frame clones are kept and a portion is missing. The sample shows millions of clones, around 94% of them seen only once. V lost 8 bases and J 0 bases, leaving 10 bases between the germline ends. CDR1 is MNHNS and CDR2 is SASEGT in the germline V gene. This CDR3 region has 13 residues. The sequencing sample was made of naive CD4+ T cells sorted from blood. Subset here: CD45RA+ positively selected. V and J are TRBV6-1 and TRBJ1-1; D is undetermined. This TCR was recovered from a man aged 18 to 29 in good health. The CDR3, as DNA: TGTGCCAGCGGCGGATACATGAACACTGAAGCTTTCTTT. It is translated as CASGGYMNTEAFF.